This T cell receptor beta chain was identified during a study of T-cell reconstitution after alpha-beta-depleted transplantation in children. In this sample, this clonotype turned up many times. The antigen is undetermined. Study-wide points: Newly made T cells mostly supplied T-cell counts and diversity one year after transplant. Where alpha-beta T cells came from about two months after transplant was reportedly several hundred expanded graft clones.

A library of TCRbeta sequences, prepared with unique molecular identifiers, was generated. Using its own MiXCR run on the PCR reads, TCRdb lists one record per CDR3 protein. The sample carries about 100,000 distinct CDR3 sequences, approximately 6.9% recorded once. Trimming cost V 0 bases and J 0 bases, with 6 bases left between them. This CDR3 comprises 14 residues. This rearrangement joins TRBV12-3 or TRBV12-4 to TRBJ2-7, with D possibly matching TRBD1 (6 bases). The material sequenced was PBMCs, mostly from graft donor cells, taken 360 days after TCRalphabeta/CD19-depleted stem cell transplant. This receptor was taken from a male patient under 10 years old who had a stem cell transplant for acute lymphoblastic leukemia, so the T cells may come from the graft donor. CDR3 loop: CASSLADSSYEQYF. DNA of the CDR3: TGTGCCAGCAGTTTAGCGGACAGCTCCTACGAGCAGTACTTC.